These T cell receptor beta chains were read from a single sample in a study of blood T cell repertoires in COVID-19. TCRdb's copy holds only in-frame clones and misses some; the assay was immunoSEQ multiplex PCR. The sample comprises about 200,000 clones, about 85% of which are singletons, and around 2% rests with the top ten. Sequences were obtained from PBMCs or T cells enriched from blood (not recorded which). These receptor sequences come from a woman aged 30 to 39 who had recovered from COVID-19. Each CDR3 is given with its conserved first and last residue. D genes are given only for firm matches. Clone size, where shown, is once, few, many, or a class for clones that have expanded.

clone_size,d_call,j_call,v_call,cdr3_aa,cdr3_nt
.,TRBD2,TRBJ2-7,TRBV24-1,CATRGGSYEQYF,TGTGCCACCCGGGGCGGGAGCTACGAGCAGTACTTC
.,.,TRBJ1-1,TRBV4-2,CASSQGDLNTEAFF,TGTGCCAGCAGCCAAGGTGACTTGAACACTGAAGCTTTCTTT
once,TRBD2,TRBJ2-5,TRBV2,CKSGLASVSWETQYF,TGTAAGAGTGGACTAGCGTCGGTCTCATGGGAGACCCAGTACTTC
.,.,TRBJ1-3,TRBV6-5,CASRTISRNTIYF,TGTGCCAGCAGGACAATATCAAGAAACACCATATATTTT
.,.,TRBJ1-2,TRBV2,CASSAGAEESYGYTF,TGTGCCAGCAGTGCTGGTGCAGAGGAATCCTATGGCTACACCTTC
.,TRBD1,TRBJ2-7,TRBV6-2/TRBV6-3,CASSWTGGGEQYF,TGTGCCAGCAGTTGGACAGGGGGCGGTGAGCAGTACTTC
.,TRBD2,TRBJ2-7,TRBV30,CAWSVRRGSGSSEQYF,TGTGCCTGGAGTGTACGCCGTGGTAGCGGGAGTTCCGAGCAGTACTTC
once,.,TRBJ1-3,TRBV13,CASSLQLTSGNTIYF,TGTGCCAGCAGCCTACAGTTAACCTCTGGAAACACCATATATTTT
.,TRBD1,TRBJ2-7,TRBV19,CASSILVGTGEEYEQYF,TGTGCCAGTAGTATATTGGTGGGGACAGGGGAGGAGTACGAGCAGTACTTC
.,TRBD1,TRBJ1-2,TRBV11-2,CASSSRDRRYGYTF,TGTGCCAGCAGTTCCCGGGACAGACGATATGGCTACACCTTC
.,.,TRBJ1-1,TRBV4-1,CASSQGVGANTEAFF,TGCGCCAGCAGCCAAGGGGTTGGGGCAAACACTGAAGCTTTCTTT
.,.,TRBJ1-1,TRBV25-1,CASSEYRESEAFF,TGTGCCAGCAGTGAATACAGGGAATCTGAAGCTTTCTTT
.,TRBD1,TRBJ2-3,TRBV29-1,CSVGTGAQYF,TGCAGCGTAGGGACAGGAGCGCAGTATTTT
.,.,TRBJ1-2,TRBV6-5,CASNRVGANYGYTF,TGTGCCAGCAACAGGGTCGGAGCTAACTATGGCTACACCTTC
once,TRBD1,TRBJ2-5,TRBV4-1,CASSQVYRGETQYF,TGCGCCAGCAGCCAAGTGTACAGGGGGGAGACCCAGTACTTC
.,.,TRBJ2-3,TRBV19,CASSARGEDTQYF,TGTGCCAGTAGTGCGCGCGGGGAAGATACGCAGTATTTT
once,.,TRBJ1-2,TRBV11-1,CASSPGGGYGYTF,TGTGCCAGCAGCCCTGGGGGAGGCTATGGCTACACCTTC
many,.,TRBJ2-7,TRBV2,CASRIDDRPSYEQYF,TGTGCCAGCAGGATTGACGACAGGCCCTCCTACGAGCAGTACTTC
.,.,TRBJ2-5,TRBV15,CATSASGREGQETQYF,TGTGCCACCAGCGCCTCGGGCAGGGAAGGACAAGAGACCCAGTACTTC
.,.,TRBJ1-2,TRBV5-1,CASSLDRGAALANYGYTF,TGCGCCAGCAGCTTGGACCGTGGGGCAGCCCTAGCTAACTATGGCTACACCTTC
.,TRBD1,TRBJ2-2,TRBV27,CASSQWGQGGTGELFF,TGTGCCAGCAGTCAGTGGGGACAGGGAGGAACCGGGGAGCTGTTTTTT
once,TRBD2,TRBJ2-7,TRBV18,CASSPGTSGSYEQYF,TGTGCCAGCTCACCCGGGACTAGCGGTTCCTACGAGCAGTACTTC
once,.,TRBJ1-1,TRBV18,CASSTRTDTEAFF,TGTGCCAGCTCAACCCGGACAGACACTGAAGCTTTCTTT
once,.,TRBJ1-2,TRBV6-5,CASSRRGPVYGYTF,TGTGCCAGCAGCCGCAGGGGACCGGTCTATGGCTACACCTTC
.,.,TRBJ1-2,TRBV12-3/TRBV12-4,CASSFAGYGYTF,TGTGCCAGCAGTTTTGCAGGCTATGGCTACACCTTC
.,.,TRBJ1-2,TRBV29-1,CSAPSPVTHGYTF,TGCAGCGCTCCTTCCCCGGTGACTCATGGCTACACCTTC
.,TRBD1,TRBJ2-3,TRBV2,CARRTGDQADTQYF,TGTGCCAGGAGGACAGGGGATCAGGCAGATACGCAGTATTTT
.,TRBD2,TRBJ2-3,TRBV27,CAGRTGLAGVTDTQYF,TGTGCCGGTCGGACAGGACTAGCGGGGGTCACAGATACGCAGTATTTT
.,TRBD1,TRBJ2-7,TRBV2,CASRLGQGYEQYF,TGTGCCAGCAGGCTGGGACAGGGCTACGAGCAGTACTTC
.,.,TRBJ2-1,TRBV5-1,CASSRLISGKYNEQFF,TGCGCCAGCAGCCGGTTAATTAGCGGTAAATACAATGAGCAGTTCTTC
.,.,TRBJ1-1,TRBV7-9,CASSLEWQAFF,TGTGCCAGCAGCTTAGAATGGCAAGCTTTCTTT
.,TRBD1,TRBJ2-7,TRBV5-1,CASSTGTGLGSYEQYF,TGCGCCAGCAGCACCGGGACAGGGCTAGGCTCCTACGAGCAGTACTTC
.,.,TRBJ2-2,TRBV6-5,CASSKQVANTGELFF,TGTGCCAGCAGCAAACAGGTCGCGAACACCGGGGAGCTGTTTTTT
.,.,TRBJ1-1,TRBV6-2/TRBV6-3,CASSYWAAEAFF,TGTGCCAGCAGTTACTGGGCCGCCGAAGCTTTCTTT
.,.,TRBJ1-1,TRBV11-3,CASSLEAGLEAFF,TGTGCCAGCAGCTTAGAGGCAGGGCTTGAAGCTTTCTTT
once,TRBD2,TRBJ2-1,TRBV12-5,CASGWGLAGGPNEQFF,TGTGCTAGTGGTTGGGGTCTAGCGGGGGGGCCGAATGAGCAGTTCTTC
.,.,TRBJ2-7,TRBV19,CASSSQSDRDSNEQYF,TGTGCCAGTAGTTCCCAATCCGACCGGGACTCTAACGAGCAGTACTTC
few,TRBD1,TRBJ1-2,TRBV19,CASSSPGQGLGGYTF,TGTGCCAGTAGTAGCCCGGGACAGGGCTTAGGTGGCTACACCTTC
once,TRBD1,TRBJ1-2,TRBV14,CASSQELSGQGIDNYGYTF,TGTGCCAGCAGCCAAGAATTATCGGGACAGGGTATAGATAACTATGGCTACACCTTC
once,TRBD1,TRBJ1-3,TRBV3-1/TRBV3-2,CASSQTGGAENTIYF,TGTGCCAGCAGCCAGACAGGGGGCGCTGAAAACACCATATATTTT
.,.,TRBJ1-5,TRBV3-1/TRBV3-2,CASSQDATLKPQHF,TGTGCCAGCAGCCAAGACGCGACATTAAAGCCCCAGCATTTT
.,.,TRBJ1-5,TRBV6-2/TRBV6-3,CASSLTNQPQHF,TGTGCCAGCAGTTTGACTAATCAGCCCCAGCATTTT
few,.,TRBJ1-2,TRBV30,CAWSVLSRGGNYGYTF,TGTGCCTGGAGTGTACTAAGTCGGGGGGGAAACTATGGCTACACCTTC
.,.,TRBJ1-4,TRBV5-1,CASSLDGSTNEKLFF,TGCGCCAGCAGCTTGGACGGTTCGACTAATGAAAAACTGTTTTTT
.,TRBD1,TRBJ2-3,TRBV10-3,CATGQGTDTQYF,TGTGCCACGGGACAGGGAACAGATACGCAGTATTTT
.,TRBD2,TRBJ2-3,TRBV4-3,CASSQERAGAGGKDTQYF,TGCGCCAGCAGCCAAGAACGGGCGGGAGCGGGGGGGAAAGATACGCAGTATTTT
.,TRBD1,TRBJ2-3,TRBV30,CAWSARDRGTQYF,TGTGCCTGGAGTGCTAGAGACAGGGGTACGCAGTATTTT
.,TRBD2,TRBJ2-1,TRBV23-1,CASSQEAGVVYNEQFF,TGCGCCAGCAGTCAAGAAGCGGGAGTGGTTTACAATGAGCAGTTCTTC
.,TRBD2,TRBJ2-1,TRBV2,CASSELAGYNEQFF,TGTGCCAGCAGTGAGCTAGCGGGGTACAATGAGCAGTTCTTC
.,.,TRBJ2-7,TRBV24-1,CATSDGTHYEQYF,TGTGCCACCAGTGACGGTACCCACTACGAGCAGTACTTC
.,.,TRBJ1-2,TRBV7-9,CASSLRRGGFDYGYTF,TGTGCCAGCAGCTTAAGGAGGGGAGGATTCGACTATGGCTACACCTTC
once,.,TRBJ1-1,TRBV4-3,CASSQEAGVAEAFF,TGCGCCAGCAGCCAAGAGGCAGGGGTGGCTGAAGCTTTCTTT
.,.,TRBJ1-1,TRBV9,CASSAPRAERMNTEAFF,TGTGCCAGCAGCGCCCCCCGAGCGGAGCGGATGAACACTGAAGCTTTCTTT
once,.,TRBJ2-7,TRBV21-1,CASTPGRSVGDSPYEQYF,TGTGCCAGCACCCCGGGAAGGAGTGTAGGGGACTCGCCCTACGAGCAGTACTTC
once,TRBD2,TRBJ2-2,TRBV6-1,CASSEVGTTNTGELFF,TGTGCCAGCAGTGAAGTCGGGACTACGAACACCGGGGAGCTGTTTTTT
once,TRBD2,TRBJ2-1,TRBV29-1,CSVEGTSEYNEQFF,TGCAGCGTTGAAGGGACTAGCGAATACAATGAGCAGTTCTTC
.,TRBD1,TRBJ1-2,TRBV27,CASSSIGTERGYTF,TGTGCCAGCAGTTCCATCGGGACAGAAAGGGGCTACACCTTC